These 6 T cell receptor beta chains share one sample of origin, sequenced in a study of tumor and adjacent non-tumor tissue in lung cancer. Three rounds of nested PCR, following a modified ARM-PCR protocol, produced the TCRbeta library. TCRdb redid the calling of the multiplex PCR reads with MiXCR, one entry per CDR3 protein. Of 90,000 or so distinct CDR3 sequences in the sample, more than 60% were seen once. This sample's RNA came from whole unsorted tissue. Sequenced material: lung tumor tissue. Source of these receptors: a man in his sixties or seventies with non-small cell lung cancer.

This clonotype was counted ten times or more. This chain uses TRBV5-1 with TRBJ1-5; D not resolved. CDR1 and CDR2 (germline): SGHRS, YFSETQ. The CDR3 is 13 amino acids. Deletions cut 4 bases from V and 5 bases from J, with 10 bases between. The CDR3 sequence is CASSVSSDQPQHF. CDR3 coding DNA: TGCGCCAGCAGCGTGAGTTCGGATCAGCCCCAGCATTTT.

The genes are TRBV28 and TRBJ2-4, with D tentatively TRBD2 (6 bases). The V end lost 7 bases, the J end lost 0 bases, and 10 bases lay between the germline ends. The CDR3 is made up of 14 amino acids. Germline CDR1 and CDR2: MDHEN and SYDVKM. Written as DNA, the CDR3 is TGTGCCAGCATGTTGGGGGGAGCCAAAAACATTCAGTACTTC. It yields the protein CASMLGGAKNIQYF.

For this clonotype: This clone may be a read error of a much larger clone one base away. The genes are TRBV20-1 and TRBJ2-7, with TRBD2 identical over 10 bases. CDR3 length equals 13 residues. Germline lookup yields CDR1 DFQATT and CDR2 SNEGSKA (reference sequence). CDR3 protein: CSPRSLAGYEQYF. CDR3 in DNA: TGCAGTCCTAGATCACTAGCGGGGTACGAGCAGTACTTC.

This clonotype was recorded once. A read error may explain this, as a much larger clone is one base away. The chain has TRBV5-6 and TRBJ2-6; D unresolved. Germline assignment: CDR1 SGHDT and CDR2 YYEEEE. CDR3 size: 16 residues. CDR3 in amino acids: CASSLFQSSEANVLTF. The CDR3 DNA sequence: TGTGCCAGCAGCTTGTTCCAAAGCTCTGAGGCCAACGTCCTGACTTTC.

In this sample, this clonotype turned up a few times. A much more abundant neighbour one base away suggests this may be a read error. J is TRBJ1-2 and V is TRBV6-5; 7 bases line up with TRBD1. Germline assignment: CDR1 MNHEY and CDR2 SVGAGI. CDR3 length: 14 residues. CDR3 sequence reads: CASSSGLTGRGYPF. For the CDR3, the DNA is TGTGCCAGCAGCTCCGGATTGACAGGGCGAGGCTACCCCTTC.

Concerning this clonotype: At one of its ends the junction is not consistent with the germline gene, which may arise from a read error. The chain recombines TRBV6-5 with TRBJ1-6, with no clear D. Germline V gene lookup returns CDR1 MNHEY and CDR2 SVGAGI. The CDR3 sequence is 14 residues long. CDR3 coding DNA: TGTGCCAGCAGTTACTCTTCAGACAATTCATCCCTCCACTTT. The encoded protein is CASSYSSDNSSLHF.